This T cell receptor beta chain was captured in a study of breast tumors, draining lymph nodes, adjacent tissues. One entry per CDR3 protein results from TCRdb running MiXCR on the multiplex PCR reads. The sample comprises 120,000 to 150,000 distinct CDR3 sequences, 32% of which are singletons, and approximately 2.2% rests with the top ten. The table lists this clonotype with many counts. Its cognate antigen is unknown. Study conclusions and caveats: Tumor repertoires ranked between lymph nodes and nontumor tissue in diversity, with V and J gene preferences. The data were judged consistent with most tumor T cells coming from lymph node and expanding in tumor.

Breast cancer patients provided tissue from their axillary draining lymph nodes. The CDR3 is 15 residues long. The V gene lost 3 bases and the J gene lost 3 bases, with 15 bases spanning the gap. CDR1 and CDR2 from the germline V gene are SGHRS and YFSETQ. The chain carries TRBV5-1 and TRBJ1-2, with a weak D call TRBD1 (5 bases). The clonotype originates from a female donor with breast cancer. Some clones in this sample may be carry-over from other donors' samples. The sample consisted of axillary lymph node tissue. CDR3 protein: CASSSPDTGHYGYTF. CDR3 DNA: TGCGCCAGCAGCTCGCCGGACACAGGTCACTATGGCTACACCTTC.